The 15 T cell receptor beta chains below come from one sample, sequenced in a study of blood T cell repertoires in COVID-19 (dated by TCRdb to the early 2020s). The protocol used for the library was the immunoSEQ multiplex PCR assay. TCRdb carries this immuneACCESS record with in-frame sequences only. Its versions omit some clonotypes, under half of them owing to an unresolved V gene in the studies checked, with the rest unexplained. Across this sample there are some 300,000 clones, with around 90% seen only once. The ten largest clonotypes hold 1.7% of the sample. Source material: PBMCs or T cells enriched from blood (not recorded which). The receptor source for this set is a woman between 40 and 55 years old who had recovered from COVID-19.

The CDR3 DNA sequence: TGTGCCAGCAGTGACTCGACACCCATTCAGTACTTC. This encodes CASSDSTPIQYF. This chain uses TRBV6-4 with TRBJ2-4; D not resolved. This CDR3 spans 12 amino acids. Germline CDR1 and CDR2: MRHNA and SNTAGT. Trimming took 0 bases from V and 9 from J, leaving 6 bases between them.

The gene calls are TRBV5-6 and TRBJ2-4; TRBD1 agrees at 7 bases. The CDR3 spans 15 residues. Germline assignment: CDR1 SGHDT and CDR2 YYEEEE. The J segment lost 0 bases and the V segment lost 5 bases, leaving 5 bases of the junction unmatched. The CDR3 DNA reads as TGTGCCAGCAGACTCTCAGGGGGAGCCAAAAACATTCAGTACTTC. Encoded protein: CASRLSGGAKNIQYF.

The V call is TRBV5-1, the J call TRBJ2-7; 13 nucleotides align to TRBD2. The J segment lost 7 bases and the V segment lost 4 bases, leaving 14 bases of the junction unmatched. The CDR3 sequence is 17 residues long. CDR1 and CDR2 (germline): SGHRS, YFSETQ. The CDR3 region has the DNA TGCGCCAGCAGCCCCGGAGGACTAGCGGGGGACCCTGCGGAGCAGTACTTC. Amino acids: CASSPGGLAGDPAEQYF. Complete variable domain (other parts from reference TRBV5-1 and TRBJ2-7): KAGVTQTPRYLIKTRGQQVTLSCSPISGHRSVSWYQQTPGQGLQFLFEYFSETQRNKGNFPGRFSGRQFSNSRSEMNVSTLELGDSALYLCASSPGGLAGDPAEQYFGPGTRLTVT.

The chain carries TRBV4-2 and TRBJ2-5; possibly TRBD2 for D (7 bases). From germline, CDR1 is LGHNA and CDR2 YNFKEQ. This CDR3 has 16 residues. Between the trimmed V and J ends, which lost 1 base and 5 bases, there was a span of 17 bases. CDR3 DNA sequence: TGTGCCAGCAGCCAAGGACGGGGGCGGGAGAGGGAGACCCAGTACTTC. Protein: CASSQGRGRERETQYF.

V and J are TRBV18 and TRBJ1-4; 8 bases align to TRBD1. The CDR3 runs 20 residues. Germline trimming cut 1 base from V and 8 bases from J; bases unmatched to any gene: 21. In germline, CDR1 is KGHSH, CDR2 LQKENI. Here the CDR3 DNA reads TGTGCCAGCTCACCACGAAGGTCCGGACAGGGACTCGGTATAGGCGAAAAACTGTTTTTT. Translation: CASSPRRSGQGLGIGEKLFF.

The chain links TRBV14 to TRBJ2-1; no clear D. There are 18 residues in the CDR3. Trimming shortened V by 2 bases and J by 5 bases, and 22 bases separated the two germline ends. Per the germline V gene, CDR1 is SGHDN and CDR2 is FVKESK. The CDR3 nucleotides are TGTGCCAGCAGCCAACGTCTCGGGTCCCGAGCCGTAGACAATGAGCAGTTCTTC. Its protein product is CASSQRLGSRAVDNEQFF.

The chain couples TRBV5-1 to TRBJ2-1, with 8 bases matching TRBD2. V lost 9 bases, J lost 10 bases, and 6 bases stayed unmatched. Germline lookup yields CDR1 SGHRS and CDR2 YFSETQ. This CDR3 comprises 11 residues. The CDR3 is CANLSGVEQFF. DNA of the CDR3: TGCGCCAACCTTAGCGGGGTGGAGCAGTTCTTC.

Comment on this clone: The sample carries other DNA sequences with the same CDR3. The chain employs TRBV19 and TRBJ1-2; no clear D gene. The CDR3 contains 13 residues. Germline V CDR1 and CDR2: LNHDA, SQIVND (reference sequence). V lost 2 bases, J lost 2 bases, and 6 bases lay in between. CDR3 region: CASSIRGNYGYTF. CDR3 DNA sequence: TGTGCCAGTAGTATAAGAGGGAACTATGGCTACACCTTC.

This chain uses TRBV5-1 with TRBJ2-6, with 8 bases identical to TRBD1. Germline lookup yields CDR1 SGHRS and CDR2 YFSETQ. This CDR3 comprises 18 residues. J gave up 0 bases and V 4 bases, and 9 bases lay outside the gene matches. CDR3 loop: CASSPPGQVSSGANVLTF. The CDR3 DNA reads TGCGCCAGCAGCCCCCCGGGACAGGTGAGCTCTGGGGCCAACGTCCTGACTTTC.

This clone was observed a single time. This rearrangement joins TRBV20-1 to TRBJ1-2; D is unclear. The ends were cut back, 3 bases at V and 7 bases at J, with 12 bases in the middle. Germline V gene lookup returns CDR1 DFQATT and CDR2 SNEGSKA (reference sequence). The CDR3 is 12 amino acids. The CDR3 protein is CSASVGAGGYTF. In DNA form, the CDR3 reads TGCAGTGCTAGTGTGGGCGCGGGTGGCTACACCTTC.

In regard to this clone: Other nucleotide sequences in the sample specify the same CDR3. This sequence joins TRBV19 and TRBJ2-2; 7 bases are shared with TRBD2. CDR3 size: 15 residues. Unmatched junction bases numbered 11, after V lost 6 bases and J lost 7 bases. Germline CDR1 LNHDA, CDR2 SQIVND (reference sequence). The CDR3 loop reads CASSPTSTSSGELFF. The CDR3 DNA reads TGTGCCAGTAGCCCGACTTCGACTAGCAGCGGGGAGCTGTTTTTT. The complete variable domain, with remaining parts taken from reference TRBV19 and TRBJ2-2, reads DGGITQSPKYLFRKEGQNVTLSCEQNLNHDAMYWYRQDPGQGLRLIYYSQIVNDFQKGDIAEGYSVSREKKESFPLTVTSAQKNPTAFYLCASSPTSTSSGELFFGEGSRLTVL.

In this sample, this clone turned up a few times. This chain joins TRBV5-1 and TRBJ1-2; D perhaps matches TRBD1 (5 bases). This CDR3 has 14 residues. The germline CDR1 and CDR2 sequences are SGHRS and YFSETQ. V lost 6 bases, J lost 10 bases, and 22 bases lay in between. DNA of the CDR3: TGCGCCAGCATGGGTTCAAGCAGGGAAGGAAACTACACCTTC. Translating gives CASMGSSREGNYTF.

The chain employs TRBV7-2 and TRBJ1-1; D gene unclear. V was cut by 2 bases and J by 12 bases, with 22 bases left in between. This CDR3 has 15 amino acids. CDR1 is SGHTA and CDR2 is FQGNSA in the germline V gene. CDR3: CASSLTQVTNGRTFF. As DNA, the CDR3 is TGTGCCAGCAGCTTAACCCAGGTGACTAATGGAAGAACTTTCTTT.

The genes are TRBV2 and TRBJ1-2; no definite D call. V lost 8 bases to trimming and J lost 1 base, with 11 bases between them. The CDR3 sequence is 13 residues long. The germline V gene has CDR1 SNHLY and CDR2 FYNNEI. The CDR3 sequence is CASLSKHNYGYTF. CDR3 sequence (DNA): TGTGCCAGCCTGTCGAAGCATAACTATGGCTACACCTTC.

The genes are TRBV6-4 and TRBJ1-1, with no clear D. Germline V gene lookup returns CDR1 MRHNA and CDR2 SNTAGT. The V end was cut by 5 bases, the J end by 0 bases, with 7 bases between. The CDR3 runs 13 residues. The DNA for the CDR3 is TGTGCCAGCAGTCCTGAGCTGAACACTGAAGCTTTCTTT. Its translation is CASSPELNTEAFF.